This record covers a single TCR beta chain. Its antigen remains unidentified. This sample stems from a study of T cell responses to AZD1222 COVID-19 vaccine. Study outcomes and limitations: The donor cohort was predominantly white British with a female majority, and clonal diversity may have been underestimated. Close to half of all spike-specific TCRs reportedly target regions of the variants that are unmutated.

V shed 5 bases and J shed 4 bases, with 5 bases lying between them. This CDR3 has 11 residues. TCRdb's table, derived via immunoSEQ multiplex PCR, lists solely in-frame clones and lacks some. Among about 85,000 clones listed, approximately 89% were seen once. The receptor was derived from an adult in good health. J is TRBJ1-2 and V is TRBV12-3 or TRBV12-4; D gene uncertain. The sample here was peripheral blood, taken on day 0 of AZD1222 vaccination. This chain's CDR3 is CASSKLYGYTF. In nucleotides, the CDR3 is TGTGCCAGCAGTAAACTCTATGGCTACACCTTC.